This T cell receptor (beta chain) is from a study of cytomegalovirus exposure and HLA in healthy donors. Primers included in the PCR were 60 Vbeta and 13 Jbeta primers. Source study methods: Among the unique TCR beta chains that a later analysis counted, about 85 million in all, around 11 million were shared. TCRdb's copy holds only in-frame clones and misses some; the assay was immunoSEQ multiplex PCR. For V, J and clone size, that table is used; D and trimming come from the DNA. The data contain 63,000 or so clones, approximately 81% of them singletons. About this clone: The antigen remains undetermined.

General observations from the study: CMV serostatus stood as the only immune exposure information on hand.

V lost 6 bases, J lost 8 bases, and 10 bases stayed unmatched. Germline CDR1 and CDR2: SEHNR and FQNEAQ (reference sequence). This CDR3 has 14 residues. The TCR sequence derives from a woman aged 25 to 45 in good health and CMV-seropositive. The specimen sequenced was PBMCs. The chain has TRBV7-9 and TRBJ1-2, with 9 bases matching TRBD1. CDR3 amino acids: CASSIGQGQGGYTF. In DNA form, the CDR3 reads TGTGCCAGCAGTATTGGACAGGGGCAAGGGGGCTACACCTTC.